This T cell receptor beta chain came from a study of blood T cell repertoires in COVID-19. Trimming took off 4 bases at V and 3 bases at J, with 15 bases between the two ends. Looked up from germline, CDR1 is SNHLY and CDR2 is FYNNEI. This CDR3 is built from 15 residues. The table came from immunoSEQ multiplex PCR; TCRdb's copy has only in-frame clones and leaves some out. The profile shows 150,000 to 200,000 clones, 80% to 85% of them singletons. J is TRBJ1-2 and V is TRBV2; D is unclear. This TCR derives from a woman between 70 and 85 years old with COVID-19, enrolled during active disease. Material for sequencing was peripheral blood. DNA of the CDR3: TGTGCCAGCAGTGGGTTCGCAGGCACGGACTATGGCTACACCTTC. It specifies CASSGFAGTDYGYTF.